Following are 30 T cell receptor beta chains from one sample sequenced in a study of T-cell reconstitution after alpha-beta-depleted transplantation in children. The authors prepared the TCRbeta library with unique molecular identifiers. From the PCR reads, TCRdb called clonotypes with MiXCR, one entry per CDR3 protein. The data contain about 640,000 distinct CDR3 sequences, roughly 17% of them singletons. The sequences come from PBMCs from the stem cell graft donor, collected from the stem cell graft. The origin of the receptors is a human donor who donated a stem cell graft to a child with acute myeloid leukemia.

This clonotype was counted many times. This chain uses TRBV20-1 with TRBJ1-5; unclear D gene. The CDR3 is 11 amino acids. Germline CDR1 and CDR2: DFQATT and SNEGSKA (reference sequence). Trimming stripped 3 bases from V and 5 bases from J, with 5 bases between. The DNA of the CDR3 is TGCAGTGCTAGCATGGATCAGCCCCAGCATTTT. Its protein is CSASMDQPQHF.

This clonotype was seen repeatedly, ten times or more. V is TRBV20-1 and J is TRBJ1-2, with TRBD1 as a possible D gene (5 bases). The length of the CDR3 is 14 residues. V was trimmed by 5 bases and J by 1 base, leaving 14 bases between them. Germline-derived CDR1 and CDR2 are DFQATT and SNEGSKA (reference sequence). The CDR3 DNA reads TGCAGTGCTCCCGCCAAAGGGGATAACTATGGCTACACCTTC. Protein product: CSAPAKGDNYGYTF.

This clonotype was recorded many times. This chain uses TRBV20-1 with TRBJ2-1, with 9 bases aligning to TRBD1. CDR1 is DFQATT, CDR2 SNEGSKA, per germline (reference sequence). V shed 6 bases and J 6 bases; nucleotides not matched to a gene: 9. The CDR3 is 14 amino acids. The CDR3 nucleotides read TGCAGTGCCACTCCGGGACAGGGAGGCAATGAGCAGTTCTTC. Residues: CSATPGQGGNEQFF.

There are a few counts of this clonotype. The rearrangement links TRBV3-1 to TRBJ2-1; 9 bases are a match to TRBD2. Germline V gene lookup returns CDR1 LGHDT and CDR2 YNNKEL (reference sequence). The trim removed 0 bases at V and 5 bases at J, leaving 2 bases unmatched. The CDR3 sequence is 15 residues long. The CDR3 nucleotides read TGTGCCAGCAGCCAAGATCTAGCGGGGAACAATGAGCAGTTCTTC. Residues: CASSQDLAGNNEQFF.

This clonotype was counted a few times. The gene calls are TRBV11-2 and TRBJ2-3; 8 nucleotides line up with TRBD2. Germline lookup yields CDR1 SGHAT and CDR2 FQNNGV. V lost 3 bases to trimming and J lost 5 bases; unmatched junction nucleotides: 4. The CDR3 covers 14 residues. The CDR3 DNA is TGTGCCAGCAGCTTCGTCCTAGCGGGAGATACGCAGTATTTT. Its protein is CASSFVLAGDTQYF.

The chain joins TRBV7-8 to TRBJ1-2; 7 bases are shared with TRBD1. V lost 2 bases and J lost 7; bases outside the gene matches: 4. This CDR3 region has 13 residues. The germline gives CDR1 SGHVS, CDR2 FQNEAQ. The CDR3: CASSLTGASGYTF. In DNA, the CDR3 is TGTGCCAGCAGCTTAACAGGGGCAAGTGGCTACACCTTC.

This clonotype was seen many times. The gene calls are TRBV5-5 and TRBJ2-4, with D possibly matching TRBD1 (7 bases). V was pared by 0 bases and J by 1 base, with 11 bases between. Germline V gene sequence: CDR1 SGHKS, CDR2 YYEKEE (reference sequence). This CDR3 is 16 amino acids long. The CDR3, as DNA: TGTGCCAGCAGCTTGGAGGAGGGGGCGGCCAAAAACATTCAGTACTTC. Its translation is CASSLEEGAAKNIQYF.

In its sample, this clonotype was seen a few times. The CDR3 sequence is CSAGSTSDEQYF. CDR3 nucleotide sequence: TGCAGTGCGGGTAGCACTAGCGACGAGCAGTACTTC. The gene calls are TRBV20-1 and TRBJ2-7; 7 bases line up with TRBD2. The CDR3 has 12 residues. Per the germline V gene, CDR1 is DFQATT and CDR2 is SNEGSKA (reference sequence). V lost 6 bases to trimming and J lost 5 bases; unmatched junction nucleotides: 7.

This clonotype was detected only a few times. This chain connects TRBV5-1 to TRBJ2-3; 10 bases map to TRBD1. CDR3 length: 16 residues. V lost 6 bases and J lost 2; bases outside the gene matches: 9. Germline assignment: CDR1 SGHRS and CDR2 YFSETQ. For the CDR3, the DNA is TGCGCCAGCACCCCAGGAGGGACAGGGGACACAGATACGCAGTATTTT. Translation gives CASTPGGTGDTDTQYF.

V gene TRBV11-3 combines with J gene TRBJ1-2; unclear D gene. The CDR3 extends over 15 amino acids. Germline assignment: CDR1 SGHNT and CDR2 YENEEA. V dropped 2 bases and J dropped 6 bases, with 16 bases sitting between them. The CDR3 sequence is CASSLMGQNLNGYTF. The CDR3 DNA sequence: TGTGCCAGCAGCTTAATGGGCCAGAACTTAAATGGCTACACCTTC.

The chain combines TRBV12-3 or TRBV12-4 with TRBJ2-5; D unclear. The germline V and J ends were trimmed by 6 bases and 2 bases, with 19 bases remaining between them. The CDR3 runs to 16 residues. CDR3 DNA: TGTGCCAGCAGCCCCCAAGTAGCAAGTCGTCAAGAGACCCAGTACTTC. Its protein is CASSPQVASRQETQYF.

This chain uses TRBV7-9 with TRBJ2-1, with D possibly called TRBD1 or TRBD2 (5 bases each). Germline CDR1 and CDR2: SEHNR and FQNEAQ (reference sequence). V was trimmed by 5 bases and J by 10 bases, leaving 21 bases between them. The CDR3 has 15 residues. CDR3 residues: CASSTSGPPGIEQFF. In nucleotides, the CDR3 is TGTGCCAGCAGCACCTCGGGGCCCCCGGGGATCGAGCAGTTCTTC.

This clonotype has at least ten counts. This rearrangement joins TRBV10-3 to TRBJ1-3; 7 bases match TRBD1. CDR3 length equals 14 residues. Germline loops: CDR1 ENHRY, CDR2 SYGVKD. After removal of 2 bases from V and 4 bases from J, the junction contained 2 bases not matched to a gene. CDR3 sequence: CAISETGVGNTIYF. The CDR3 nucleotides are TGTGCCATCAGTGAGACAGGGGTAGGAAACACCATATATTTT.

In this sample, this clonotype turned up many times. V and J are TRBV20-1 and TRBJ1-1; 7 nucleotides match TRBD1. After removal of 3 bases from V and 8 bases from J, the junction contained 9 bases not matched to a gene. The V gene's germline CDR1 is DFQATT and CDR2 SNEGSKA (reference sequence). The CDR3 is 13 residues long. The CDR3 region is CSASGQGVPEAFF. The CDR3, as DNA: TGCAGTGCTAGCGGCCAGGGGGTCCCCGAAGCTTTCTTT.

Written as DNA, the CDR3 is TGTGCCAGCGGGACGGGCGAGCAGTACTTC. This translates into CASGTGEQYF. The chain joins TRBV25-1 to TRBJ2-7; tentatively, D is TRBD1 or TRBD2 (5 bases each). Trimming took off 8 bases at V and 6 bases at J, with 8 bases between the two ends. Germline CDR1 MGHDK, CDR2 SYGVNS. The CDR3 extends over 10 amino acids.

The CDR3 sequence: CSASTGGDIETQYF. CDR3 bases: TGCAGTGCTAGCACGGGGGGGGACATTGAGACCCAGTACTTC. J is TRBJ2-5 and V is TRBV20-1; 8 bases match TRBD2. Trimming took 3 bases from V and 5 from J; bases not matched to a gene: 8. There are 14 residues in the CDR3. Germline values: CDR1 DFQATT, CDR2 SNEGSKA (reference sequence).

The rearrangement joins TRBV13 to TRBJ2-3; possibly TRBD2 for D (6 bases). The CDR3 is made up of 17 amino acids. Germline-derived CDR1 and CDR2 are PRHDT and FYEKMQ (reference sequence). The V end lost 0 bases, the J end lost 6 bases, and 19 bases lay between the germline ends. The CDR3 protein is CASSLGIGGTTGDTQYF. For the CDR3, the DNA is TGTGCCAGCAGCTTAGGCATCGGCGGGACCACCGGGGATACGCAGTATTTT.

A remark on this clonotype: Given a much more abundant clone one base away, this may be a read error. The chain combines TRBV20-1 with TRBJ2-5, with 8 nucleotides matching TRBD2. The CDR3 sequence is 11 residues long. The V gene's germline CDR1 is DFQATT and CDR2 SNEGSKA (reference sequence). CDR3 nucleotide sequence: TGCGACGGGACTAGTCAAGACACCCAGTACTTC. Protein: CDGTSQDTQYF.

Ten or more counts support this clonotype. The chain is built from TRBV7-2 and TRBJ2-1; perhaps TRBD2 as D (6 bases). Trimming pared 6 bases from V and 1 base from J, leaving 13 bases between. Per germline, CDR1 SGHTA and CDR2 FQGNSA. The CDR3 totals 15 residues. The CDR3 sequence: CASSLGLLSYNEQFF. Written as DNA, the CDR3 is TGTGCCAGCAGTTTGGGACTGCTATCCTACAATGAGCAGTTCTTC.

This clonotype was recorded a few times. The chain links TRBV25-1 to TRBJ2-6; 9 bases line up with TRBD1. Trimming took 4 bases from V and 2 from J; bases not matched to a gene: 6. Germline values: CDR1 MGHDK, CDR2 SYGVNS. The CDR3 contains 17 residues. The CDR3, as DNA: TGTGCCAGCAGTGGCCTGGGACAGGGCGCTGGGGCCAACGTCCTGACTTTC. Amino acid sequence: CASSGLGQGAGANVLTF.

This clonotype occurred many times. The chain combines TRBV20-1 with TRBJ2-3; no definite D call. Germline CDR1 and CDR2: DFQATT and SNEGSKA (reference sequence). There are 11 residues in the CDR3. V was pared by 5 bases and J by 5 bases, with 8 bases between. The CDR3 DNA reads TGCAGTGCTTCGCGGCAAGATACGCAGTATTTT. Its protein is CSASRQDTQYF.

The J gene is TRBJ2-7, the V gene TRBV5-1; 7 positions agree with TRBD1. CDR3 length equals 15 residues. Unmatched junction bases numbered 3, after V lost 0 bases and J lost 0 bases. Germline CDR1 and CDR2: SGHRS and YFSETQ. The chain's CDR3 is CASSLGQGHSYEQYF. Here the CDR3 DNA reads TGCGCCAGCAGCTTGGGACAGGGCCACTCCTACGAGCAGTACTTC.

This clonotype was detected only a few times. This CDR3 is CASSLEDHGYTF. The CDR3 nucleotides are TGTGCCAGCAGCTTAGAAGACCACGGCTACACCTTC. The J gene is TRBJ1-2, the V gene TRBV7-9, with unresolved D. Trimming left V 1 base short and J 8 bases short, with 8 bases between. Germline CDR1 is SEHNR and CDR2 is FQNEAQ (reference sequence). This CDR3 has 12 amino acids. Filled out from reference TRBV7-9 and TRBJ1-2, the complete variable domain reads DTGVSQNPRHKITKRGQNVTFRCDPISEHNRLYWYRQTLGQGPEFLTYFQNEAQLEKSRLLSDRFSAERPKGSFSTLEIQRTEQGDSAMYLCASSLEDHGYTFGSGTRLTVV.

The sample holds many counts of this clonotype. The rearrangement joins TRBV29-1 to TRBJ2-7; 9 positions agree with TRBD1. The CDR3 consists of 13 residues. Germline V gene data show CDR1 as SQVTM and CDR2 as ANQGSEA. V lost 7 bases to trimming and J lost 4 bases; unmatched junction nucleotides: 8. The CDR3 is CSARRGQGYEQYF. For the CDR3, the DNA is TGCAGCGCCCGGAGAGGACAGGGGTACGAGCAGTACTTC.

In this sample, this clonotype turned up many times. The rearrangement uses TRBV6-5 and TRBJ1-5; weak D call: TRBD1 (5 bases). V lost 6 bases, J lost 4 bases, and 13 bases lay in between. The germline V gene encodes CDR1 MNHEY and CDR2 SVGAGI. The CDR3 totals 14 residues. The CDR3 DNA follows: TGTGCCAGCAGCCTCACAGGAGTGAATCAGCCCCAGCATTTT. This codes for CASSLTGVNQPQHF.

This clonotype has at least ten counts. V usage is TRBV7-8 and J usage is TRBJ1-5; D may be TRBD1 (5 bases). The CDR3 extends over 16 amino acids. Trimming took 3 bases from V and 2 from J, leaving 14 bases between them. CDR1 is SGHVS, CDR2 FQNEAQ, per germline. CDR3 in DNA: TGTGCCAGCAGCTTGGGGGGTGGATCGGGCAATCAGCCCCAGCATTTT. It codes for CASSLGGGSGNQPQHF.

In its sample, this clonotype was seen many times. This chain joins TRBV20-1 and TRBJ2-5; 10 bases line up with TRBD2. After removal of 3 bases from V and 2 bases from J, the junction contained 9 bases not matched to a gene. The CDR3 spans 16 residues. Germline V gives CDR1 DFQATT, CDR2 SNEGSKA (reference sequence). This CDR3 reads CSASRIGLAVQETQYF. CDR3 nucleotides: TGCAGTGCTAGTCGAATCGGACTAGCGGTTCAAGAGACCCAGTACTTC.

This clonotype was observed at least ten times. The chain is built from TRBV20-1 and TRBJ1-5; perhaps TRBD1 as D (5 bases). The V end was cut by 3 bases, the J end by 7 bases, with 22 bases between. Per the germline V gene, CDR1 is DFQATT and CDR2 is SNEGSKA (reference sequence). This CDR3 comprises 16 residues. The CDR3 reads CSASSFPQGSRQPQHF. The CDR3 region has the DNA TGCAGTGCTAGCTCATTCCCCCAGGGATCCCGACAGCCCCAGCATTTT.

The chain uses TRBV12-3 or TRBV12-4 and TRBJ2-7; D is unresolved. The germline V and J ends were trimmed by 1 base and 7 bases, with 8 bases remaining between them. The CDR3 contains 12 residues. The CDR3: CASSLEGKEQYV. The CDR3 region has the DNA TGTGCCAGCAGTTTAGAGGGTAAAGAGCAGTACGTC.

CDR3 DNA: TGTGCCAGCAGCCCTAGCGGGGGGTACACCGGGGAGCTGTTTTTT. Translation: CASSPSGGYTGELFF. V gene TRBV7-9 combines with J gene TRBJ2-2, with 11 bases matching TRBD2. The CDR3 extends over 15 amino acids. Germline loops: CDR1 SEHNR, CDR2 FQNEAQ (reference sequence). V lost 5 bases and J lost 3; bases outside the gene matches: 2.